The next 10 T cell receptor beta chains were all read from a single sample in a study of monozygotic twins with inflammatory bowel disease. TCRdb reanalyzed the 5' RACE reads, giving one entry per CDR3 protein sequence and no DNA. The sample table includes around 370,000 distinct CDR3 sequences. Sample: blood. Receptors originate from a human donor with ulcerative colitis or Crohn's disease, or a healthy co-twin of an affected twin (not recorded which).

CDR3 sequence reads: CASRTDELTPSTDTQYF. The chain links TRBV28 to TRBJ2-3. The CDR3 totals 17 residues. CDR1 MDHEN and CDR2 SYDVKM come from the germline V gene.

CDR3 amino acids: CASSYDSQNTGKLFF. This chain links TRBV6-2 or TRBV6-3 with TRBJ2-2; the TRBD1 assignment by TCRdb is unverifiable without DNA. Germline V gene sequence: CDR1 MNHEY, CDR2 SVGEGT. The CDR3 loop spans 15 amino acids.

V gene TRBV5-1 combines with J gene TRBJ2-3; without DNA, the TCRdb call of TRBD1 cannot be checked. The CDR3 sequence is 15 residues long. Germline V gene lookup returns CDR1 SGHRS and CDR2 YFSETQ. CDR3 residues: CASSDYRDSTDTQYF.

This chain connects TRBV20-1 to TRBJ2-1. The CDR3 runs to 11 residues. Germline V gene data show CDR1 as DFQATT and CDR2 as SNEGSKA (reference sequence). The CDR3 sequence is CSAREADEQFF.

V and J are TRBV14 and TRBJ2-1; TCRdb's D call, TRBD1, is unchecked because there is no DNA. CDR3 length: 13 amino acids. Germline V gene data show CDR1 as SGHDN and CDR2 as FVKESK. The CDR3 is CASSQGRDRITVF.

This chain's CDR3 is CASSSLVNSPLHF. The V gene is TRBV12-3 or TRBV12-4, the J gene TRBJ1-6. The CDR3 consists of 13 residues.

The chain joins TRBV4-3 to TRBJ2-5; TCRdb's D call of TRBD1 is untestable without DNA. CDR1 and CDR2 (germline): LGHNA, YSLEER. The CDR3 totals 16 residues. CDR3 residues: CASSQLGTVGLETQYF.

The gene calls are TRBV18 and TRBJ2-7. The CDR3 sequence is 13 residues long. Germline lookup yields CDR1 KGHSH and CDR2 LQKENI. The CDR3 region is CASSPPERDEQYF.

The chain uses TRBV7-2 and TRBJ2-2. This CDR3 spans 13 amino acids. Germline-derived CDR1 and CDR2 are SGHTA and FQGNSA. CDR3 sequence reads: CASSSFGTGELFF.

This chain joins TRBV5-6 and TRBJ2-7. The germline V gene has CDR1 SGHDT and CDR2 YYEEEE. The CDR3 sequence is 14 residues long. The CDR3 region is CASSTQGTPYEQYF.